The 9 T cell receptor beta chains listed next were all sequenced from one sample in a study of T-cell reconstitution after alpha-beta-depleted transplantation in children (dated by TCRdb to 2016 to 2017). Libraries came from PCR. Sequencing used an Illumina HiSeq 2500. TCR library preparation used molecular barcoding, with unique molecular identifiers applied to normalize quantification of the TCRbeta repertoire. The public reads were reanalyzed by TCRdb: fastp trimming at Q25, MiXCR alignment, in-frame beta chains only. For every CDR3 protein sequence, its rows merge into one entry that carries the most common genes and DNA. This sample holds 300,000 to 350,000 distinct CDR3 sequences; around 25% were observed only once. The ten largest clones add up to approximately 11% of the sample. Explained via the paper, the treatment or condition label denotes: allogeneic hematopoietic cell transplantation with graft depleted of TCRalphabeta T cells and CD19 B cells.

The sequenced sample was PBMCs, mostly from graft donor cells, obtained 180 days after TCRalphabeta/CD19-depleted stem cell transplant. Every receptor here comes from a male patient younger than 18 who had a stem cell transplant for acute lymphoblastic leukemia, so the T cells may come from the graft donor.

V is TRBV5-6 and J is TRBJ1-2, with no clear D. Germline CDR1 reads SGHDT; CDR2 reads YYEEEE. V lost 2 bases and J 7 bases, leaving 15 bases between the germline ends. The CDR3 loop spans 14 amino acids. CDR3 sequence (DNA): TGTGCCAGCAGCTTCCCTGCAACTTGGGGTGGCTACACCTTC. Encoded protein: CASSFPATWGGYTF.

This clonotype was seen more than once but under ten times. V and J are TRBV11-2 and TRBJ2-4, with unresolved D. The CDR3 has 16 amino acids. Per the germline V gene, CDR1 is SGHAT and CDR2 is FQNNGV. V shed 2 bases and J shed 0 bases, with 11 bases lying between them. The CDR3 sequence is CASSLPILLAKNIQYF. CDR3 bases: TGTGCCAGCAGCTTACCGATCTTACTAGCCAAAAACATTCAGTACTTC.

The chain links TRBV28 to TRBJ2-3, with TRBD2 matching 8 bases. The CDR3 loop spans 16 amino acids. The V and J ends lost 2 bases and 0 bases, in that order; junction bases with no gene match: 4. Per germline, CDR1 MDHEN and CDR2 SYDVKM. CDR3 sequence (DNA): TGTGCCAGCAGTTTAGAGGGGACTAGGAGCACAGATACGCAGTATTTT. It specifies CASSLEGTRSTDTQYF.

The rearrangement links TRBV9 to TRBJ2-1, with 12 nucleotides matching TRBD2. Germline loops: CDR1 SGDLS, CDR2 YYNGEE. V was pared by 2 bases and J by 9 bases, with 6 bases of the junction left unmatched. This CDR3 spans 15 amino acids. The DNA for the CDR3 is TGTGCCAGCAGCGTCGGGCTAGCGGGAGGGTTTGAGCAGTTCTTC. Protein sequence: CASSVGLAGGFEQFF.

The J gene is TRBJ2-2, the V gene TRBV5-1; D not certain. This CDR3 is 15 amino acids long. Germline CDR1 SGHRS, CDR2 YFSETQ. V lost 1 base and J 4 bases, leaving 11 bases between the germline ends. The DNA of the CDR3 is TGCGCCAGCAGCTTGATCAGCCTGGGCACCGGGGAGCTGTTTTTT. Protein sequence: CASSLISLGTGELFF.

The J gene is TRBJ2-7, the V gene TRBV9, with unresolved D. CDR1 is SGDLS, CDR2 YYNGEE, per germline. Trimming left V 0 bases short and J 6 bases short, with 10 bases between. The CDR3 extends over 13 amino acids. The CDR3 protein is CASSVEGSSEQYF. CDR3 in DNA: TGTGCCAGCAGCGTAGAGGGATCCAGCGAGCAGTACTTC.

This clonotype was detected a few times. The chain combines TRBV6-1 with TRBJ2-7; 13 bases match TRBD2. The germline gives CDR1 MNHNS, CDR2 SASEGT. The length of the CDR3 is 14 residues. The V gene end was trimmed by 6 bases and the J gene end by 2 bases; junction bases not matched to a gene: 1. The CDR3 DNA reads TGTGCCAGCAGCGGGACTAGCGGGGCCTACGAGCAGTACTTC. Its protein is CASSGTSGAYEQYF.

The J gene is TRBJ2-5, the V gene TRBV11-1; D may be TRBD1 (5 bases). This CDR3 spans 13 amino acids. Trimming cost V 4 bases and J 6 bases, with 12 bases left between them. Germline V lookup: CDR1 SGHAT, CDR2 FQDESV (reference sequence). The CDR3 coding sequence is TGTGCCAGCAGCTCCGACAGTCAACAGACCCAGTACTTC. It yields the protein CASSSDSQQTQYF.

This clonotype has only a few counts. The rearrangement uses TRBV6-5 and TRBJ2-7; 10 bases map to TRBD1. V lost 5 bases and J lost 7; bases outside the gene matches: 11. The CDR3 contains 15 residues. CDR1 is MNHEY, CDR2 SVGAGI, per germline. For the CDR3, the DNA is TGTGCCAGCAGTAACAGAATGACAGGGGGCAAAGAGCAGTACTTC. This gives the protein CASSNRMTGGKEQYF.